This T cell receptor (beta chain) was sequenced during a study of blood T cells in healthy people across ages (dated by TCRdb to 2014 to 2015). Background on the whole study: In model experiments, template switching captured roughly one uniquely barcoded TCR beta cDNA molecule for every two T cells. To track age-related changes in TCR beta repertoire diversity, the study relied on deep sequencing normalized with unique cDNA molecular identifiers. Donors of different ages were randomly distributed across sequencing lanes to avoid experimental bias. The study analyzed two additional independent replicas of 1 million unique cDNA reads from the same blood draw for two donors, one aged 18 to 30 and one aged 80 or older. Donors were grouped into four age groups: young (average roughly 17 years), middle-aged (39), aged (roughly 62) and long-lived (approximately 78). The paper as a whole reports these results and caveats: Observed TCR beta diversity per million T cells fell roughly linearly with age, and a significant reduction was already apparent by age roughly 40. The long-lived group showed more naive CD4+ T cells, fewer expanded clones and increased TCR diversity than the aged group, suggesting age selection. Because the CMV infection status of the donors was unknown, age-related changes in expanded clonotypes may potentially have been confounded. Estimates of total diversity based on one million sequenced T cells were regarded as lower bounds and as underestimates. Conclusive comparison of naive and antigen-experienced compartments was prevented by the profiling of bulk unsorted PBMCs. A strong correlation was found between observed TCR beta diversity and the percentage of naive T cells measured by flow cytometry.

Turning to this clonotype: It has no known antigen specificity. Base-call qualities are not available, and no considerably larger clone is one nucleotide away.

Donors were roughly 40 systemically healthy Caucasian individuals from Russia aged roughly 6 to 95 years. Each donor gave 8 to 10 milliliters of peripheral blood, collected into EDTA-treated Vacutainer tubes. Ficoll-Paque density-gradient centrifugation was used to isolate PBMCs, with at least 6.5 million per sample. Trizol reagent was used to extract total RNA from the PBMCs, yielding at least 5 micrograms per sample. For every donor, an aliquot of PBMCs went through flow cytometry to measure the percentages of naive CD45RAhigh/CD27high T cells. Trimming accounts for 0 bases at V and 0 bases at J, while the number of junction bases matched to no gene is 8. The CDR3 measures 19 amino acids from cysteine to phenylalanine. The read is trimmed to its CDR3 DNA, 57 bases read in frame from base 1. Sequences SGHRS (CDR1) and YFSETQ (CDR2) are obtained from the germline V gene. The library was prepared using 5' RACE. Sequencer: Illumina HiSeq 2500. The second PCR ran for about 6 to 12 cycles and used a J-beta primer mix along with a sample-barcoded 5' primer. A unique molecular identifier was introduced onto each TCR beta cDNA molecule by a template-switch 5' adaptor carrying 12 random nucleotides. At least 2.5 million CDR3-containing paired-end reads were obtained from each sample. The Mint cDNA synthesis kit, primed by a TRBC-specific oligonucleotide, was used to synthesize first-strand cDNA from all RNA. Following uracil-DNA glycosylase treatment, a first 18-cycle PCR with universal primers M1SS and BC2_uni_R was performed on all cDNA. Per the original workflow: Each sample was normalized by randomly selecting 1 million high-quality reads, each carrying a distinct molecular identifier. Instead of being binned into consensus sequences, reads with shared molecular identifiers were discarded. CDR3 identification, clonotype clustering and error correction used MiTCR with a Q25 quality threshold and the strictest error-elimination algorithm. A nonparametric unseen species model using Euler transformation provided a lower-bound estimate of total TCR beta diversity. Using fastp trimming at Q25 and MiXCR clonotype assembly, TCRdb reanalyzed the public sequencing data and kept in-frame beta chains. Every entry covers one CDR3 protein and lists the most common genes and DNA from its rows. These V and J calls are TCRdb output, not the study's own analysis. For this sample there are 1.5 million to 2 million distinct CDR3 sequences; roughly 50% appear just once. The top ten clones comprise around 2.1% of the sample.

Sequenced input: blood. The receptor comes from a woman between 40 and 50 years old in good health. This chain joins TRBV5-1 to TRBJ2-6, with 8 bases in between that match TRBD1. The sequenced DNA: TGCGCCAGCAGCTTGGACCAGGGACAGGCGCCCTCTGGGGCCAACGTCCTGACTTTC. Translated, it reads CASSLDQGQAPSGANVLTF.